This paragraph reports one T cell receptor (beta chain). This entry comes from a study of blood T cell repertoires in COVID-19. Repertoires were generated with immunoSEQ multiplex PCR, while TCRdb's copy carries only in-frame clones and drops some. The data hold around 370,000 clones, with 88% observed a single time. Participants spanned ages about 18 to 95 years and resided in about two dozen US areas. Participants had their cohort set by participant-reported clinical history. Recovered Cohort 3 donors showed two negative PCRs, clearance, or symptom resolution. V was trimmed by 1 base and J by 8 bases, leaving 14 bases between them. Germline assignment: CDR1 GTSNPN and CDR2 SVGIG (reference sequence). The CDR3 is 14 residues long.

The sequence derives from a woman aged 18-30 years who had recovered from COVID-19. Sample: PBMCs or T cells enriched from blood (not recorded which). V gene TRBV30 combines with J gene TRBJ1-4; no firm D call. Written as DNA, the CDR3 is TGTGCCTGGAGTGGGTCCTCCTGGCACGAAAAACTGTTTTTT. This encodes CAWSGSSWHEKLFF.